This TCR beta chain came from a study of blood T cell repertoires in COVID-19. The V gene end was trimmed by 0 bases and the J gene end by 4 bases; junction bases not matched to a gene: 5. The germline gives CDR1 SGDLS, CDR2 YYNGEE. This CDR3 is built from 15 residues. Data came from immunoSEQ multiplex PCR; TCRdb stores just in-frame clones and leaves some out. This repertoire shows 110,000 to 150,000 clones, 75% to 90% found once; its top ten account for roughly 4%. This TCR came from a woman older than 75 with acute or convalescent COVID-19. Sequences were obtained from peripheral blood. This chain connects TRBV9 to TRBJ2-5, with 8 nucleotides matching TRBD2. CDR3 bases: TGTGCCAGCAGCGTAGATCCCCGGGGGGGAGAGACCCAGTACTTC. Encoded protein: CASSVDPRGGETQYF.